This T cell receptor (beta chain) was sequenced for a study of cytomegalovirus exposure and HLA in healthy donors. This table comes from immunoSEQ multiplex PCR, and its TCRdb copy is limited to in-frame clones, with some not included. The data show around 120,000 clones, around 90% seen once. CDR1 and CDR2 (germline): SNHLY, FYNNEI. The CDR3 covers 14 residues. J was trimmed by 4 bases and V by 6 bases; bases with no gene match: 5. The V gene is TRBV2, the J gene TRBJ2-2; TRBD1 matches 7 bases. The sequencing input was PBMCs. This receptor was taken from a woman under 30 in good health and CMV-seronegative. The CDR3 spells CASRQTGATGELFF. The CDR3 DNA sequence: TGTGCCAGCAGGCAAACAGGGGCCACCGGGGAGCTGTTTTTT.